The clone carrying this T cell receptor (beta chain) was observed once. These data originate in a study of blood T cell repertoires in COVID-19. Study-wide background: Whether acute or convalescent, the COVID-19 samples came from the United States, Italy and Spain. PBMCs, B-cell-depleted T cells, or T cells were the source of the cDNA or gDNA that made up the material.

Assay used: immunoSEQ multiplex PCR; TCRdb lists only in-frame clones, some missing. Of over 85,000 clones listed, around nine tenths were seen once; the top ten hold roughly a sixth. Losses at the gene ends were 6 bases for V and 0 bases for J; bases not matched to a gene: 17. Germline V lookup: CDR1 KGHSH, CDR2 LQKENI. The CDR3 is 20 residues long. The chain links TRBV18 to TRBJ1-3; 10 positions agree with TRBD1. The sequence was obtained from a woman aged 80 or over with acute or convalescent COVID-19. The sequenced sample consisted of peripheral blood. CDR3 nucleotide sequence: TGTGCCAGCTCGCCGCAGACTCGAGCCGGGACAGGGGCCTCTGGAAACACCATATATTTT. It yields the protein CASSPQTRAGTGASGNTIYF.